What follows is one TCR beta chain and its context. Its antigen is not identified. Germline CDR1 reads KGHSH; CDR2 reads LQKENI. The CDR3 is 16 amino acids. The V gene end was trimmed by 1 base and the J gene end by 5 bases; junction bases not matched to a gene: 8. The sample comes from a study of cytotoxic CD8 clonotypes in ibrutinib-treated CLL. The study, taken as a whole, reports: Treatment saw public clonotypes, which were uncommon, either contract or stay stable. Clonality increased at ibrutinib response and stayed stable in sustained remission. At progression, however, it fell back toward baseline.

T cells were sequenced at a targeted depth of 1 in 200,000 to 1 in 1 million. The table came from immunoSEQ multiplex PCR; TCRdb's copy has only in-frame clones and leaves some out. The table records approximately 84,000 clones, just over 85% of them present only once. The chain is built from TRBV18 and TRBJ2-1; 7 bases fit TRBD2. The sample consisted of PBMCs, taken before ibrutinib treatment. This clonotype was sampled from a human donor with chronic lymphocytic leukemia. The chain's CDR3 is CASSPLPGGINNEQFF. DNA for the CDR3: TGTGCCAGCTCACCACTTCCGGGAGGAATAAACAATGAGCAGTTCTTC.